A selection of T cell receptor beta chains follows, all from one sample in a study of shared clonotypes between healthy human individuals. Some clones are missing from TCRdb's copy, which holds only in-frame ones; the method was immunoSEQ multiplex PCR. Seen here are fewer than 700,000 clones, roughly 79% observed once, and the top ten hold 9.5% to 15%. Sequences were obtained from PBMCs. The origin of the receptors is a middle-aged woman in good health. Some clones in this sample may be carry-over from other donors' samples. The conserved cysteine and the conserved F or W are not part of the CDR3 here. Fields, in order: V gene, CDR3 length, J gene, clone size, CDR3 protein. Clone size is given for some rows only: seen once, a few or many times, or a class if the clone is expanded.

>TRBV5-1|13|TRBJ1-2|.
ASSSDRAANYGYT
>TRBV5-4|15|TRBJ1-1|.
ASSSTRDGQGFTEAF
>TRBV2|10|TRBJ1-2|few
ASRRDAGSYT
>TRBV4-1|13|TRBJ2-7|.
ASSPLARGDYEQY
>TRBV9|12|TRBJ1-4|once
ASSVSPGGEKLF
>TRBV18|10|TRBJ2-7|.
ATGTTTYEQY
>TRBV2|10|TRBJ1-1|many
ASSDFLTEAF
>TRBV4-2|11|TRBJ2-7|.
ASSQDGGHEQY
>TRBV5-1|13|TRBJ1-5|.
ASSLEPNSNQPQH
>TRBV28|10|TRBJ2-3|.
ASIGGTDTQY
>TRBV7-3|14|TRBJ2-6|.
ASSLGGLAGANVLT
>TRBV30|9|TRBJ2-1|.
AWSVGDEQF
>TRBV5-1|12|TRBJ1-5|.
ASSLFQGEQPQH
>TRBV9|13|.|.
ASSVGHDSTYEQY
>TRBV27|11|TRBJ2-2|.
ASSLKNTGELF
>TRBV7-2|12|TRBJ1-1|.
ASSVTRQGTEAF
>TRBV6-1|12|TRBJ1-1|.
ASRRVGTGIGAF
>TRBV6-6|14|TRBJ1-2|.
ASRGNSPFLYYGYT
>TRBV28|13|TRBJ1-4|.
ASSPSGTGTEKLF
>TRBV10-3|16|TRBJ2-1|.
AIMRTSGAVSWSGEQF
>TRBV5-4|13|TRBJ2-5|.
ASSEKAGGQETQY
>TRBV5-1|12|TRBJ2-1|.
ASSLLGSYNEQF
>TRBV29-1|13|TRBJ2-1|.
SVTIRERDGNEQF
>TRBV5-4|11|TRBJ2-7|few
ASRTSGTYEQY
>TRBV7-9|15|TRBJ2-2|.
ASSLGRLRGRTGELF
>TRBV2|12|TRBJ1-1|.
ASSEEGSGTEAF
>TRBV18|12|TRBJ1-1|.
ASSLGQGNTEAF
>TRBV5-8|14|TRBJ2-6|.
ASSRTANSGANVLT